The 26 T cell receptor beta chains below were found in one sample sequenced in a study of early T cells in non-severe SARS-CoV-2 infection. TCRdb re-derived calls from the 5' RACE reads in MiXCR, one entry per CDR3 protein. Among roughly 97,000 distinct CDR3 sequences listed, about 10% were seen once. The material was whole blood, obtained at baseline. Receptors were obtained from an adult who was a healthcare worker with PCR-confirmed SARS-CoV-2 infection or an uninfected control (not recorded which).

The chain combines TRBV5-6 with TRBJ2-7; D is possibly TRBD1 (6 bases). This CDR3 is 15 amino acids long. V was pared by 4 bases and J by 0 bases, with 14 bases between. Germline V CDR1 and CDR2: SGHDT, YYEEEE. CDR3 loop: CASSPPTGSSYEQYF. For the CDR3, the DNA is TGTGCCAGCAGCCCCCCGACAGGAAGCTCCTACGAGCAGTACTTC. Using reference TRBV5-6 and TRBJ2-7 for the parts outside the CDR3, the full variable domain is DAGVTQSPTHLIKTRGQQVTLRCSPKSGHDTVSWYQQALGQGPQFIFQYYEEEERQRGNFPDRFSGHQFPNYSSELNVNALLLGDSALYLCASSPPTGSSYEQYFGPGTRLTVT.

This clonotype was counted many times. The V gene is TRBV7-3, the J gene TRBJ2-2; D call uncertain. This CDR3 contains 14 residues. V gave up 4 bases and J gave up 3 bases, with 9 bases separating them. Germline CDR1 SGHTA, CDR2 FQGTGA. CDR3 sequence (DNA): TGTGCCAGCAGCTCGGGCAGCCACACCGGGGAGCTGTTTTTT. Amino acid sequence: CASSSGSHTGELFF. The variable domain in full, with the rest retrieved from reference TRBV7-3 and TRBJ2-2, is GAGVSQTPSNKVTEKGKYVELRCDPISGHTALYWYRQSLGQGPEFLIYFQGTGAADDSGLPNDRFFAVRPEGSVSTLKIQRTERGDSAVYLCASSSGSHTGELFFGEGSRLTVL.

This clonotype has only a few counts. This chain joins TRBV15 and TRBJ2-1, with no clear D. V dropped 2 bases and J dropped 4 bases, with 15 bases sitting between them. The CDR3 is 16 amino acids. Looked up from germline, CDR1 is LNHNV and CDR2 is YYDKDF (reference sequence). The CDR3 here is CATSRQRSGGYNEQFF. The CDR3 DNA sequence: TGTGCCACCAGCAGACAGAGGTCCGGCGGTTACAATGAGCAGTTCTTC.

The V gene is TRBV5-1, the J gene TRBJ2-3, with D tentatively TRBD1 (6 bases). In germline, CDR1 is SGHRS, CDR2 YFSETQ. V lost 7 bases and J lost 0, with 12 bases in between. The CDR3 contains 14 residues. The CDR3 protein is CASLPGTSTDTQYF. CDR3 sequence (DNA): TGCGCCAGCCTTCCAGGGACAAGCACAGATACGCAGTATTTT.

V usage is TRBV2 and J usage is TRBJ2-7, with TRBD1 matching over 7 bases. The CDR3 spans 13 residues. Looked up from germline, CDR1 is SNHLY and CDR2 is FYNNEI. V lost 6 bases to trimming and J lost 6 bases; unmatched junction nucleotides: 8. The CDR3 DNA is TGTGCCAGCAGGGTACGACAGGGCCGCGAGCAGTACTTC. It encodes CASRVRQGREQYF.

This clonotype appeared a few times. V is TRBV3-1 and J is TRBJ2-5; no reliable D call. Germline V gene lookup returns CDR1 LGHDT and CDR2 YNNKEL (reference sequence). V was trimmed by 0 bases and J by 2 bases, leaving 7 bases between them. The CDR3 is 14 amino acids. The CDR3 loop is CASSQEPRQETQYF. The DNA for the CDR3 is TGTGCCAGCAGCCAAGAACCCAGGCAAGAGACCCAGTACTTC.

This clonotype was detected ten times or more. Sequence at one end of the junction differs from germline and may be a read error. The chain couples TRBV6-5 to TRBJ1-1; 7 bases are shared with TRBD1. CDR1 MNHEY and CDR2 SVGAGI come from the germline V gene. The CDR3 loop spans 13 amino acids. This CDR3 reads CASRRAGGFEVFF. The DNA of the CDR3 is TGTGCCAGCAGGCGGGCAGGGGGGTTTGAAGTTTTCTTT.

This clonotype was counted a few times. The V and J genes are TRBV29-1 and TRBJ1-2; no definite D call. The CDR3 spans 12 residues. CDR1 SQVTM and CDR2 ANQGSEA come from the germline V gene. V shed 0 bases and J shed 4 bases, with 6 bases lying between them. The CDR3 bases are TGCAGCGTTGAAGACGGTTTCTATGGCTACACCTTC. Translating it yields CSVEDGFYGYTF. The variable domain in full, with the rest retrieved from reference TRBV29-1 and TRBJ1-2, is SAVISQKPSRDICQRGTSLTIQCQVDSQVTMMFWYRQQPGQSLTLIATANQGSEATYESGFVIDKFPISRPNLTFSTLTVSNMSPEDSSIYLCSVEDGFYGYTFGSGTRLTVV.

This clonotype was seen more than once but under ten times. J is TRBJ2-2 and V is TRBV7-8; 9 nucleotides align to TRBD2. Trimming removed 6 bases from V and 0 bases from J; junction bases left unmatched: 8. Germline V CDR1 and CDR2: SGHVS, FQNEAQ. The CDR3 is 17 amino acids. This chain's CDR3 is CASSSLTSGTNTGELFF. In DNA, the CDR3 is TGTGCCAGCAGTTCCCTGACTAGCGGAACGAACACCGGGGAGCTGTTTTTT.

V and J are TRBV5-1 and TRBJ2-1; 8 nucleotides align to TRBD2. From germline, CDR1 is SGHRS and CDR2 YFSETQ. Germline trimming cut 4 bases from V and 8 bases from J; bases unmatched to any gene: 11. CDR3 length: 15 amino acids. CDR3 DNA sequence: TGCGCCAGCAGCCCGGGACTAGGAGGATGGGATGAGCAGTTCTTC. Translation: CASSPGLGGWDEQFF.

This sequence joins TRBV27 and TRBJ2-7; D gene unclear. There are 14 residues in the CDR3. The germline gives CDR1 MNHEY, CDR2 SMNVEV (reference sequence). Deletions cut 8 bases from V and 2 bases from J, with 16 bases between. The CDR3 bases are TGTGCCAGCCGCTTAAAGGGCCGAGCCTACGAGCAGTACTTC. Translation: CASRLKGRAYEQYF.

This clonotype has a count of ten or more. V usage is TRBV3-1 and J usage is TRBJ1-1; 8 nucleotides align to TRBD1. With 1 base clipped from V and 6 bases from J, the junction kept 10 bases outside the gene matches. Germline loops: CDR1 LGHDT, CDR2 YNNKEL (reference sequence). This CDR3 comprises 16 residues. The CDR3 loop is CASSQVPGGGLPEAFF. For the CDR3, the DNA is TGTGCCAGCAGCCAAGTCCCAGGGGGCGGGCTTCCTGAAGCTTTCTTT.

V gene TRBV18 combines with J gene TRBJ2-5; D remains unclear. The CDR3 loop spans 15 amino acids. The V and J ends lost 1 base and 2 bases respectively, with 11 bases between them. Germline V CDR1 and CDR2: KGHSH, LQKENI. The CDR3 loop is CASSPRTASQETQYF. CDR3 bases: TGTGCCAGCTCACCACGCACGGCCAGTCAAGAGACCCAGTACTTC.

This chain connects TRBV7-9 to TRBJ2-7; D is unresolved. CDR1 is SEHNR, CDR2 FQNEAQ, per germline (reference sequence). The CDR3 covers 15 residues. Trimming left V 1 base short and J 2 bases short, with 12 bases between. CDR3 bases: TGTGCCAGCAGCTTAGTCCCCCCGGTTGCCTACGAGCAGTACTTC. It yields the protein CASSLVPPVAYEQYF. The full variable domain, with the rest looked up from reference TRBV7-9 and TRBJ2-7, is DTGVSQNPRHKITKRGQNVTFRCDPISEHNRLYWYRQTLGQGPEFLTYFQNEAQLEKSRLLSDRFSAERPKGSFSTLEIQRTEQGDSAMYLCASSLVPPVAYEQYFGPGTRLTVT.

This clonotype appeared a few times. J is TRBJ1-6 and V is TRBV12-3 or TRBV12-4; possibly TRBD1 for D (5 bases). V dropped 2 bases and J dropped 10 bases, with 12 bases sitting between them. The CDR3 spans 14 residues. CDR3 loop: CASSLRGQNSPLHF. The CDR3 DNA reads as TGTGCCAGCAGTTTACGGGGCCAGAACTCACCCCTCCACTTT.

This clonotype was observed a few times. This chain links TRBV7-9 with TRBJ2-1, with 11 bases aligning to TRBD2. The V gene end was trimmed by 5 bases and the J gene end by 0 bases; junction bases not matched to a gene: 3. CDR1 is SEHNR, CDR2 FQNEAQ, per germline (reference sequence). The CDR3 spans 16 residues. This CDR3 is CASSRGLAVSYNEQFF. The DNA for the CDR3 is TGTGCCAGCAGCAGGGGACTAGCGGTCTCCTACAATGAGCAGTTCTTC.

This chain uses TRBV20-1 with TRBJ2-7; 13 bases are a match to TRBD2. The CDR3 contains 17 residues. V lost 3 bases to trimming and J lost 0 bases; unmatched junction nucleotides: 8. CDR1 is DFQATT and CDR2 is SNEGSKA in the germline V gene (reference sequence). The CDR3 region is CSASWGLAGLSSYEQYF. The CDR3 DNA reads TGCAGTGCTAGTTGGGGACTAGCGGGACTGAGCTCCTACGAGCAGTACTTC.

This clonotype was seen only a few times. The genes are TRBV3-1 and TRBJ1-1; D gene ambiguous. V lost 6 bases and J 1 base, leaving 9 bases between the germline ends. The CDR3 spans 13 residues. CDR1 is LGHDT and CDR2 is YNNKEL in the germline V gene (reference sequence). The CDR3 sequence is CASRPQANTEAFF. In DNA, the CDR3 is TGTGCCAGCAGGCCCCAGGCGAACACTGAAGCTTTCTTT.

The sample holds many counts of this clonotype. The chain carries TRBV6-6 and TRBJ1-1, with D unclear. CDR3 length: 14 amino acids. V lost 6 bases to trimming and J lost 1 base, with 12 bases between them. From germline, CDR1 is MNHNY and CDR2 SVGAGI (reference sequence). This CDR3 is CASSPFKTNTEAFF. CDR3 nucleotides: TGTGCCAGCAGCCCATTTAAGACGAACACTGAAGCTTTCTTT.

CDR3 sequence reads: CASSRDPPTSTDTQYF. The CDR3 bases are TGTGCCAGCAGCCGCGACCCGCCCACTAGCACAGATACGCAGTATTTT. The rearrangement links TRBV7-2 to TRBJ2-3; D call uncertain. Germline CDR1 is SGHTA and CDR2 is FQGNSA. The CDR3 contains 16 residues. Trimming took off 5 bases at V and 0 bases at J, with 15 bases between the two ends.

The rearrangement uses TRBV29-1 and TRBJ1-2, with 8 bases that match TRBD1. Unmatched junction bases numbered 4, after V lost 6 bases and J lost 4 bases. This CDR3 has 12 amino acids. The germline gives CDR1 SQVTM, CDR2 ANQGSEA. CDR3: CSVTGDGYGYTF. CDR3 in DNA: TGCAGCGTGACAGGGGATGGCTATGGCTACACCTTC. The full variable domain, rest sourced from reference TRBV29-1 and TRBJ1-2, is SAVISQKPSRDICQRGTSLTIQCQVDSQVTMMFWYRQQPGQSLTLIATANQGSEATYESGFVIDKFPISRPNLTFSTLTVSNMSPEDSSIYLCSVTGDGYGYTFGSGTRLTVV.

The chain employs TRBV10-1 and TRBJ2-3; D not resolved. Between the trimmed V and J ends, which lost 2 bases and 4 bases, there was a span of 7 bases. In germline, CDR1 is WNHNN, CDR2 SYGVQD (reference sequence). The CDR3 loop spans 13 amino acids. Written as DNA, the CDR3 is TGCGCCAGCAGTGAGGGGTCGGCAGATACGCAGTATTTT. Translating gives CASSEGSADTQYF.

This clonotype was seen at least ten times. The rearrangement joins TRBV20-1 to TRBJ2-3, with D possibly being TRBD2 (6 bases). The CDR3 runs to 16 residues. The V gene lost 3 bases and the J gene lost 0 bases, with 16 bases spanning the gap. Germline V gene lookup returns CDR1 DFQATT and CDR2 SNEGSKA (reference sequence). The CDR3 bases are TGCAGTGCTAGGGCCTTAGGGCGGGGCAGCACAGATACGCAGTATTTT. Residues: CSARALGRGSTDTQYF.

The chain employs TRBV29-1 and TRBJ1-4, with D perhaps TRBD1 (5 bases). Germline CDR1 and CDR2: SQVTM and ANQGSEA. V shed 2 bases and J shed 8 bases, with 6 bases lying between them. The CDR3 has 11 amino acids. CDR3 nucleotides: TGCAGCGTTGAACGGGGGGAAAAACTGTTTTTT. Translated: CSVERGEKLFF.

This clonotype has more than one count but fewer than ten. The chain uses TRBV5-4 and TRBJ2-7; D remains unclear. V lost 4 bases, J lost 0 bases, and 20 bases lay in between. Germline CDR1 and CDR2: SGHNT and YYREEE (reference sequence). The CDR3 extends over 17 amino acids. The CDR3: CASSAYVSEEHSYEQYF. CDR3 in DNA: TGTGCCAGCAGCGCCTATGTGAGCGAAGAGCACTCCTACGAGCAGTACTTC.

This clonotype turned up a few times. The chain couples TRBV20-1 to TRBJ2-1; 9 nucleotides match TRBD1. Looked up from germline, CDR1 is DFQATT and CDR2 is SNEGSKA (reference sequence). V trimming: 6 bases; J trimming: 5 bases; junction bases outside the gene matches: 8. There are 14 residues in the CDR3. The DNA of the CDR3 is TGCAGTGCGGGCCGGGACAGGGACCACAATGAGCAGTTCTTC. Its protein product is CSAGRDRDHNEQFF.